This entry concerns a single T cell receptor (beta chain). V lost 6 bases and J lost 2; bases outside the gene matches: 3. This CDR3 comprises 13 residues. CDR1 and CDR2 (germline): LNHDA, SQIVND (reference sequence). The data belong to a study of blood T cell repertoires in COVID-19. Original analysis: Reference gene primer amplification yielded estimated nucleated cell counts. The repertoire was sequenced with immunoSEQ multiplex PCR; TCRdb's copy has only in-frame clones and lacks some. V and J calls and clone size are given by that table; D and trimming were obtained from the DNA. Among 140,000 to 150,000 clones, around nine tenths were seen once, and the ten largest hold around 1.7%.

This clonotype originated in a woman between 45 and 60 years old with acute or convalescent COVID-19. Sample: peripheral blood. This chain links TRBV19 with TRBJ2-7, with TRBD1 matching over 8 bases. CDR3 protein: CASSRDRPYEQYF. The CDR3 DNA follows: TGTGCCAGTAGCCGGGACAGGCCCTACGAGCAGTACTTC. Full variable domain (missing parts from reference TRBV19 and TRBJ2-7): DGGITQSPKYLFRKEGQNVTLSCEQNLNHDAMYWYRQDPGQGLRLIYYSQIVNDFQKGDIAEGYSVSREKKESFPLTVTSAQKNPTAFYLCASSRDRPYEQYFGPGTRLTVT.